The rows below give T cell receptor beta chains drawn from one sample of a study of T cells in Graves' hyperthyroidism and ophthalmopathy. TCRdb re-called the multiplex PCR reads through MiXCR, storing one row per CDR3 protein. Here the sample spans about 600,000 distinct CDR3 sequences, over 12% being singletons. Input material: blood. Receptors were obtained from a woman aged 18-29 years with Graves' ophthalmopathy. Each CDR3 is given with its conserved first and last residue. Fields, in order: J gene, V gene, D gene, clone size, CDR3 DNA, CDR3 protein. The D gene is left open where the match is weak. Not every row has a clone size; where given, it reads once, few, many or a size class.

TRBJ1-5,TRBV7-2,NA,many,TGTGCCAGCAGCTCAACAGCCCCATCGCCCCAGCATTTT,CASSSTAPSPQHF
TRBJ2-2,TRBV10-3,NA,few,TGTGCCACCGCAGTCACCGGGGAGCTGTTTTTT,CATAVTGELFF
TRBJ1-2,TRBV4-1,NA,NA,TGCGCCAGCAGCCAAGTCCCCGACAGGTATGGCTACACCTTC,CASSQVPDRYGYTF
TRBJ2-3,TRBV6-1,TRBD2,NA,TGTGCCAGCAGCCTTAGCGGGAGTTCGATAGATACGCAGTATTTT,CASSLSGSSIDTQYF
TRBJ2-3,TRBV28,TRBD2,many,TGTGCCAGCAGTTCATGGACTAGCGGGAGCACAGATACGCAGTATTTT,CASSSWTSGSTDTQYF
TRBJ2-7,TRBV28,TRBD1,many,TGTGCCAGCAGTTTGGACAGGGCGTCTCGTGAGCAGTACTTC,CASSLDRASREQYF
TRBJ1-2,TRBV6-1,TRBD1,few,TGTGCCAGCAGGGGACAGGGTCTAGACTTGAACTATGGCTACACCTTC,CASRGQGLDLNYGYTF
TRBJ2-7,TRBV27,TRBD1,many,TGTGCCAGCAGTTTAACAGGGGACTACGAGCAGTACTTC,CASSLTGDYEQYF
TRBJ2-1,TRBV9,TRBD2,NA,TGTGCCAGCAGCCCCGGAGGGACTAGCGGGAGAGGTGAGCAGTTCTTC,CASSPGGTSGRGEQFF
TRBJ1-5,TRBV27,NA,many,TGTGCCAGCAGATCCTTAGGGAGGGGGACTCAGCCCCAGCATTTT,CASRSLGRGTQPQHF